The 22 T cell receptor beta chains in this list originate from one sample, sequenced in a study of cytomegalovirus exposure and HLA in healthy donors. TCRdb's table, derived via immunoSEQ multiplex PCR, lists solely in-frame clones and lacks some. The repertoire has fewer than 95,000 clones, around 94% of them found once; the top ten carry roughly 0.6%. Sequencing was carried out using PBMCs. These receptors were collected from a woman under 30 in good health and CMV-seronegative.

The chain joins TRBV5-6 to TRBJ2-5, with D possibly matching TRBD1 (6 bases). Germline CDR1 SGHDT, CDR2 YYEEEE. Between the trimmed V and J ends, which lost 4 bases and 3 bases, there was a span of 16 bases. CDR3 length: 15 residues. The CDR3 loop is CASSHNAGVEETQYF. CDR3 bases: TGTGCCAGCAGCCACAACGCAGGGGTCGAAGAGACCCAGTACTTC.

This clone has only one observation. The chain links TRBV28 to TRBJ2-5, with 7 bases fitting TRBD1. With 6 bases clipped from V and 4 bases from J, the junction kept 8 bases outside the gene matches. Germline loops: CDR1 MDHEN, CDR2 SYDVKM. The CDR3 has 14 residues. The CDR3 region has the DNA TGTGCCAGCAGAGCTCCGACAGGGTTAGAGACCCAGTACTTC. The encoded protein is CASRAPTGLETQYF.

The chain employs TRBV6-5 and TRBJ2-7, with 7 positions matching TRBD1. J was trimmed by 5 bases and V by 2 bases; bases with no gene match: 9. Germline CDR1 reads MNHEY; CDR2 reads SVGAGI. This CDR3 spans 15 amino acids. The CDR3 DNA is TGTGCCAGCAGTTACGGGCTGAGACAGGGAAACGAGCAGTACTTC. As protein: CASSYGLRQGNEQYF.

About this clone: The sample holds other DNA sequences that translate to the same CDR3. V usage is TRBV5-6 and J usage is TRBJ1-6; 7 bases fit TRBD1. The CDR3 sequence is 14 residues long. V lost 4 bases to trimming and J lost 6 bases; unmatched junction nucleotides: 4. Germline lookup yields CDR1 SGHDT and CDR2 YYEEEE. The CDR3 nucleotides read TGTGCCAGCAGCCGTGGGACAGCTAATTCACCCCTCCACTTT. Translating it yields CASSRGTANSPLHF.

The chain joins TRBV5-1 to TRBJ1-6; D perhaps matches TRBD1 (5 bases). In germline, CDR1 is SGHRS, CDR2 YFSETQ. The V end was cut by 4 bases, the J end by 1 base, with 15 bases between. This CDR3 contains 17 residues. CDR3 bases: TGCGCCAGCAGCGCAAACTCGGGGGGGTCCTATAATTCACCCCTCCACTTT. Translation gives CASSANSGGSYNSPLHF. Variable domain in full (rest from reference TRBV5-1 and TRBJ1-6): KAGVTQTPRYLIKTRGQQVTLSCSPISGHRSVSWYQQTPGQGLQFLFEYFSETQRNKGNFPGRFSGRQFSNSRSEMNVSTLELGDSALYLCASSANSGGSYNSPLHFGNGTRLTVT.

The CDR3 region is CASRGSGGHQETQYF. The CDR3 DNA follows: TGTGCCAGCAGGGGTAGCGGGGGCCATCAAGAGACCCAGTACTTC. The J gene is TRBJ2-5, the V gene TRBV7-3; 9 bases are shared with TRBD2. The CDR3 sequence is 15 residues long. Unmatched junction bases numbered 7, after V lost 6 bases and J lost 2 bases. CDR1 and CDR2 from the germline V gene are SGHTA and FQGTGA.

The J gene is TRBJ2-1, the V gene TRBV9; D perhaps matches TRBD2 (6 bases). The CDR3 is 15 residues long. V lost 4 bases and J 0 bases, leaving 11 bases between the germline ends. CDR1 is SGDLS and CDR2 is YYNGEE in the germline V gene. The CDR3 protein is CASSPGLSSYNEQFF. The CDR3 DNA is TGTGCCAGCAGCCCGGGACTGAGCTCCTACAATGAGCAGTTCTTC. The variable domain in full, with the rest retrieved from reference TRBV9 and TRBJ2-1, is DSGVTQTPKHLITATGQRVTLRCSPRSGDLSVYWYQQSLDQGLQFLIQYYNGEERAKGNILERFSAQQFPDLHSELNLSSLELGDSALYFCASSPGLSSYNEQFFGPGTRLTVL.

This clone has only one observation. V and J are TRBV7-2 and TRBJ1-5; 8 bases match TRBD1. The CDR3 contains 17 residues. Germline CDR1 and CDR2: SGHTA and FQGNSA. Germline trimming cut 0 bases from V and 6 bases from J; bases unmatched to any gene: 10. The CDR3: CASSLAGRGLVGQPQHF. In DNA, the CDR3 is TGTGCCAGCAGCTTAGCGGGCAGGGGGCTAGTCGGTCAGCCCCAGCATTTT.

V usage is TRBV21-1 and J usage is TRBJ2-2; the D call of TRBD1 is as the table states it, not checked on the DNA. TRBV21-1 is a documented pseudogene. The CDR3 totals 18 residues. The CDR3 DNA reads TGTGCCAGCAGCCCCCGACCCCCCCAGGCAGGTTCGAACGGGGAGCTGTTTTTT. This translates into CASSPRPPQAGSNGELFF.

This sequence joins TRBV2 and TRBJ2-3; TRBD1 matches 7 bases. The germline V gene encodes CDR1 SNHLY and CDR2 FYNNEI. The length of the CDR3 is 13 residues. Germline trimming cut 5 bases from V and 3 bases from J; bases unmatched to any gene: 2. In DNA form, the CDR3 reads TGTGCCAGCAGTAGGGGACAGACAGATACGCAGTATTTT. Residues: CASSRGQTDTQYF.

The V call is TRBV6-6, the J call TRBJ1-1; TRBD1 is a possible D gene (6 bases). V was trimmed by 5 bases and J by 1 base, leaving 17 bases between them. Germline V gene data show CDR1 as MNHNY and CDR2 as SVGAGI (reference sequence). The CDR3 covers 16 residues. The CDR3 coding sequence is TGTGCCAGCAGTAGGTCAAGGGGAGGGGGGAACACTGAAGCTTTCTTT. Its translation is CASSRSRGGGNTEAFF.

V usage is TRBV7-2 and J usage is TRBJ1-1; TRBD1 is a possible D gene (6 bases). Germline V gene sequence: CDR1 SGHTA, CDR2 FQGNSA. With 5 bases removed from V and 8 bases from J, the gap between germline ends came to 21 bases. The CDR3 contains 15 residues. For the CDR3, the DNA is TGTGCCAGCAGCCCGGGGGGGCAGGGGACTGGCGAAGCTTTCTTT. Its protein is CASSPGGQGTGEAFF.

This clone was found a few times. This rearrangement joins TRBV28 to TRBJ1-1; TRBD1 might be the D (5 bases). Per germline, CDR1 MDHEN and CDR2 SYDVKM. Trimming cost V 4 bases and J 6 bases, with 30 bases left between them. This CDR3 spans 19 amino acids. Here the CDR3 reads CASSSSLRGGFTLGAEAFF. CDR3 sequence (DNA): TGTGCCAGCAGTTCCTCACTTAGGGGAGGGTTCACGCTGGGGGCTGAAGCTTTCTTT.

The rearrangement links TRBV7-2 to TRBJ2-3; D is ambiguous. This CDR3 spans 18 amino acids. Between the trimmed V and J ends, which lost 3 bases and 0 bases, there was a span of 19 bases. The germline CDR1 and CDR2 sequences are SGHTA and FQGNSA. The CDR3 nucleotides read TGTGCCAGCAGCTTCTCTTCTACCCTGACAAGCAGCACAGATACGCAGTATTTT. It specifies CASSFSSTLTSSTDTQYF.

In nucleotides, the CDR3 is TGCGCCAGCAGCTTGGAAGGGACTAGCGGGGACCAAGAGACCCAGTACTTC. This translates into CASSLEGTSGDQETQYF. The rearrangement joins TRBV5-1 to TRBJ2-5; TRBD2 aligns across 13 bases. V was clipped by 0 bases and J by 0 bases; unmatched bases: 2. Germline CDR1 reads SGHRS; CDR2 reads YFSETQ. This CDR3 comprises 17 residues.

Here the CDR3 reads CASSQSGTSDEQYF. CDR3 sequence (DNA): TGTGCCAGCAGCCAATCCGGGACTAGCGACGAGCAGTACTTC. The V gene is TRBV4-2, the J gene TRBJ2-7, with TRBD2 matching over 10 bases. CDR1 is LGHNA, CDR2 YNFKEQ, per germline. CDR3 size: 14 residues. The ends lost 2 bases at V and 5 bases at J; junction bases unmatched: 3.

The gene calls are TRBV6-5 and TRBJ1-3; D ambiguous. V was trimmed by 0 bases and J by 1 base, leaving 7 bases between them. There are 15 residues in the CDR3. Germline V CDR1 and CDR2: MNHEY, SVGAGI. CDR3 nucleotides: TGTGCCAGCAGTTACTCCCGGGTGTCTGGAAACACCATATATTTT. Translating it yields CASSYSRVSGNTIYF.

This clone was counted between two and nine times. The chain employs TRBV14 and TRBJ1-3; a weak D match, TRBD1 (6 bases). The CDR3 consists of 17 residues. Looked up from germline, CDR1 is SGHDN and CDR2 is FVKESK. V gave up 4 bases and J gave up 2 bases, with 18 bases separating them. The CDR3 DNA is TGTGCCAGCAGCCTCTATCGTCGGACAGTTACTGGAAACACCATATATTTT. Encoded protein: CASSLYRRTVTGNTIYF. Filled out from reference TRBV14 and TRBJ1-3, the complete variable domain reads EAGVTQFPSHSVIEKGQTVTLRCDPISGHDNLYWYRRVMGKEIKFLLHFVKESKQDESGMPNNRFLAERTGGTYSTLKVQPAELEDSGVYFCASSLYRRTVTGNTIYFGEGSWLTVV.

The rearrangement links TRBV2 to TRBJ1-5; 9 nucleotides align to TRBD1. This CDR3 has 16 residues. The trim removed 6 bases at V and 1 base at J, leaving 7 bases unmatched. Per germline, CDR1 SNHLY and CDR2 FYNNEI. CDR3 DNA sequence: TGTGCCAGCAGGCGAAATACAGGGGGCAGCAATCAGCCCCAGCATTTT. Translated: CASRRNTGGSNQPQHF.

J is TRBJ1-4 and V is TRBV28; 9 bases match TRBD1. The CDR3 extends over 15 amino acids. The germline gives CDR1 MDHEN, CDR2 SYDVKM. The ends lost 5 bases at V and 8 bases at J; junction bases unmatched: 9. The CDR3 DNA reads as TGTGCCAGCAGTCCCTGGGACAGGGAGGCAGAAAAACTGTTTTTT. It yields the protein CASSPWDREAEKLFF.

This clone occurred once. This sequence joins TRBV9 and TRBJ1-1; D unclear. The germline V and J ends were trimmed by 3 bases and 6 bases, with 15 bases remaining between them. This CDR3 has 14 residues. Germline V gene lookup returns CDR1 SGDLS and CDR2 YYNGEE. CDR3 nucleotide sequence: TGTGCCAGCAGCGGGCGGATGGAGAGGGCTGAAGCTTTCTTT. Its protein product is CASSGRMERAEAFF.

The chain employs TRBV2 and TRBJ2-1, with 8 bases fitting TRBD1. Per germline, CDR1 SNHLY and CDR2 FYNNEI. The CDR3 length is 11 residues. Trimming removed 10 bases from V and 7 bases from J; junction bases left unmatched: 3. CDR3 in DNA: TGTGCCATATGGGACAGGAATGAGCAGTTCTTC. Translating gives CAIWDRNEQFF.